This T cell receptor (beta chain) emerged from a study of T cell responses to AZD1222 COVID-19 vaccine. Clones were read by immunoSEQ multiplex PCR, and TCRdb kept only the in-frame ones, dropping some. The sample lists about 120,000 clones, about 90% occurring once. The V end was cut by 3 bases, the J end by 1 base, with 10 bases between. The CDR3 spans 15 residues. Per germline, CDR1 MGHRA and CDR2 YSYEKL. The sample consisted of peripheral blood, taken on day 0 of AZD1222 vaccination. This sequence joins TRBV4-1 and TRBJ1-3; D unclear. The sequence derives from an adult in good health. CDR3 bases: TGCGCCAGCAGCCAGGGAGCGGGATCTGGAAACACCATATATTTT. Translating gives CASSQGAGSGNTIYF.